This T cell receptor (beta chain) was obtained from a study of PD-L1 blockade in urothelial cancer. Study in general: Bladder-origin urothelial cancer in males described about 90% of the 29 patients.

Concerning this clone itself: What it binds is not known.

The germline V gene has CDR1 SGHRS and CDR2 YFSETQ. V was pared by 7 bases and J by 4 bases, with 21 bases between. The length of the CDR3 is 16 residues. Pretreatment sampling and on-treatment sampling together yielded between 1 and 8 samples for each patient. Method: immunoSEQ multiplex PCR; TCRdb's copy keeps in-frame clones and lacks some. The sample has about 45,000 clones, approximately 88% seen once. Study-level findings and limits: Pretreatment peripheral blood TCR clonality that fell below the median predicted better survival among the patients studied.

The origin of this receptor is an elderly man with urothelial cancer. The rearrangement joins TRBV5-1 to TRBJ2-1; tentative D call: TRBD2 (7 bases). The material was PBMCs, obtained around atezolizumab (anti-PD-L1) treatment. The CDR3 sequence: CASARGASGPYNEQFF. The CDR3 bases are TGCGCCAGCGCCCGGGGGGCCAGCGGACCTTACAATGAGCAGTTCTTC. Combining the CDR3 with reference TRBV5-1 and TRBJ2-1 gives the whole variable domain KAGVTQTPRYLIKTRGQQVTLSCSPISGHRSVSWYQQTPGQGLQFLFEYFSETQRNKGNFPGRFSGRQFSNSRSEMNVSTLELGDSALYLCASARGASGPYNEQFFGPGTRLTVL.